This TCR beta chain was profiled in a study of cytomegalovirus exposure and HLA in healthy donors (dated 2017 in TCRdb). With regard to the full study: In an earlier analysis of some 610 of the donors, 276 Gb of sequence data and 117 million unique TCR beta sequences from about 180 million T cells were reported. Approximately 330 gigabases of sequencing data and about 92 million unique TCR sequences made up an early release that covered approximately 700 HLA-typed donors. The genetic ancestry cluster associated with self-reported Caucasian donors included 81% of the approximately 430 genotyped donors. The study aimed to test whether cataloging public T cell receptors could reveal signatures of past pathogen exposure. The study profiled the T cell repertoires of under 850 subjects by immunosequencing and related them to cytomegalovirus serostatus. Along with the approximately 670-subject first cohort, a separate validation cohort of 120 different subjects was used. The study combined high-throughput TCR immunosequencing, statistical association of individual TCRs with disease status, and machine learning to predict cytomegalovirus infection status. A later analysis re-analyzed previously published TCR beta repertoires from several hundred donors and added high-resolution HLA genotyping to study TCR occurrence patterns. Rather than using new phenotypic data, the later analysis identified candidate immune exposures from TCR beta sequences and from how often those sequences occurred across donors. An earlier analysis of 500 to 650 of the donors applied high-throughput TCR beta sequencing to assess whether each TCR beta V gene segment acted as functional or pseudogenic. Donor age, sex, ethnicity and CMV serostatus were compiled together with the repertoire data. A later genetic analysis took genome-wide SNP genotypes for about three fifths of the roughly 700 donors and used that subset as a discovery cohort. Every repertoire in the discovery cohort had been generated on one and the same sequencing platform. Class I and class II HLA loci were covered by the typing at four-digit resolution. Typing coverage varied by locus: roughly 629-640 donors for A, B, C, DRB1 and DQB1; roughly 520 for DQA1; around 570 for DPA1; around 490 for DPB1. Because of strong linkage in the cohort, five DR-DQ haplotypes were treated as single units for association and clustering. On average, over 200,000 unique TCR beta nucleotide sequences were sequenced per donor among about 400 genotyped donors of the cohort, with about 17% of those sequences being non-productive.

Counted from cysteine to phenylalanine, this CDR3 has 15 amino acids. The entry retains the CDR3 DNA only, 45 bases that are in frame from base 1. Based on the germline V gene, the CDR1 and CDR2 sequences are SGHTA and FQGNSA. Clipping removes 4 bases from V and 0 bases from J, with 4 as the unmatched junction base count. On this clone itself: It has no known antigen specificity. No much larger clonotype is one base removed from it; base qualities were not supplied.

The full study reports these points: The classifier was reported to diagnose cytomegalovirus status with high specificity and sensitivity in both the original cohort and the validation cohort. The only immune exposure information available for the cohort was CMV serostatus. According to the authors, the approach could potentially be generalized to other disease states and immunological phenotypes. A further reported finding was that TCR beta sequences accurately predicted the HLA-A and HLA-B alleles for most subjects in the first cohort. Approximately 18 rarely observed V segments, including chromosome 9 orphons, were excluded from the earlier analysis of approximately 500 of the donors because counts were too low. Some IMGT-functional V segments, including TRBV6-2 and TRBV6-3, could not be distinguished by the 87-base-pair reads and were therefore excluded. Several of the top co-occurrence clusters appeared to be linked to parvovirus B19, influenza, CMV and Epstein-Barr virus, according to a later analysis. In a later analysis, HLA-associated TCR beta chains showed more clonal expansion and lower generation probabilities than non-associated chains that were equally common. An earlier analysis of approximately 600 of the donors showed that most TCR beta V segments appeared in productive rearrangements either about 87% or about 30% of the time, which broadly matched IMGT annotations. A total of around 150 TCR beta chains were listed by the study as associated with cytomegalovirus. In vitro tests confirmed that a few of the cytomegalovirus-associated TCR beta chains recognize cytomegalovirus antigens. At a false discovery rate of 0.05, a later analysis linked some 17,000 TCR beta sequences to specific HLA alleles. A group of highly shared sequence variants was considered likely to be a technical artifact of the sequencing pipeline. In a later analysis, the rate of TCR association differed among HLA loci, with DRB1 alleles having the most associated TCRs and HLA-C alleles having the fewest. Strong co-occurrence of HLA alleles, especially DR and DQ, made assigning TCR associations to individual alleles difficult. An association between a missense DCLRE1C variant and V-gene and J-gene trimming of TCR beta chains was found in a later genetic analysis and replicated in an independent cohort. According to a later analysis, most CMV-associated TCR beta chains appeared to be HLA-restricted, and the HLA associations seemed to be driven largely by CMV exposure. Across donors, most TCR sequences were observed very rarely, whereas some public TCRs were present in many individuals. Correlated functional status among segregating V segments might reflect linkage disequilibrium, but an unknown experimental factor could not be ruled out. A later genetic analysis reported fewer N-insertions in productive TCRs among donors in an Asian-associated ancestry cluster than the roughly 690-donor mean. In this cohort, only TCR beta chains were sequenced, and detectable features were limited by the absence of alpha or paired-chain data. Sequencing depth was assumed to be roughly uniform across donors in the presence/absence analyses, though that assumption may not hold. HLA typing was unavailable for some donors at each locus, so association tests used only the typed subset.

Receptor libraries were prepared by the immunoSEQ multiplex PCR assay. The multiplex PCR relied on a mix of 60 forward primers for TCR Vbeta segments and 13 reverse primers for TCR Jbeta segments. The CDR3 region of rearranged TCR beta genes was amplified from genomic DNA by a multiplex PCR assay. The Illumina HiSeq System was used to sequence the amplified TCR beta libraries as 87-base-pair reads. Processing in the source paper ran as follows. A later analysis tallied roughly 78 million unique TCR beta chains across the roughly 610 repertoires, and around 10 million of those chains were shared by two or more donors. Raw reads were error-corrected and collapsed into unique sequences with a nearest-neighbor algorithm that merged closely related sequences to remove PCR and sequencing errors. Alignment of CDR3 sequences to IMGT reference sequences was used to assign V, D and J gene segments. For a sequence to be retained, a match of at least six nucleotides was required to both a V gene segment and a J gene segment. Rearrangements were classified as productive when the CDR3 lacked stop codons and remained in frame with V and J, and all other rearrangements were classified as non-productive. CDR3 was defined by IMGT convention, running from the second conserved V-encoded cysteine to the conserved J-encoded phenylalanine. Sequences without an unambiguous match to a single V gene segment were excluded from the earlier analysis of several hundred of the donors. An earlier analysis of about 600 of the donors called V segments functional above 56.7% productive rearrangements and segregating when the between-donor standard deviation exceeded 5%. A statistical classification framework was developed to diagnose cytomegalovirus status using the catalog of TCR beta chain sequences. In a later analysis, TCR nucleotide sequences were compared against IMGT/GENE-DB human TR gene sequences so that V and J genes could be assigned. The TCRdist pipeline was used in a later analysis to assign CDR3 sequences and most-parsimonious VDJ recombination scenarios. In a later analysis, every TCR beta chain was defined by the combination of its CDR3 amino acid sequence and its V-gene family, and reads without a unique V-gene family were dropped. A later analysis removed several hundred highly shared, low-generation-probability nucleotide sequences to deal with suspected cross-contamination and a sequencing artifact. For each public chain, a later analysis derived a clonal expansion index from normalized ranks of inferred template counts within each repertoire. In a later analysis, generation probabilities were computed using a VDJ recombination model fitted to out-of-frame rearrangements, and the results were checked against IGoR. Hypergeometric tests were used in a later analysis to score TCR-TCR, TCR-HLA and TCR-CMV co-occurrence, with a repertoire-size bias correction applied to the TCR pairs. To estimate false discovery rates, a later analysis permuted the HLA or CMV assignments 20 times. In a later analysis, co-occurring TCRs were grouped with DBSCAN, and TCRdist sequence similarity was added when clustering was performed within HLA-allele-positive subsets. Co-occurrence clustering excluded repertoires with fewer than 30,000 or more than 120,000 public chains, plus five with anomalous nucleotide sharing. TCRdb took this table from immuneACCESS and kept in-frame rearrangements with V and J called. Such tables lack part of the clones; where checked against another copy, unresolved V genes explain under half of the gap, and the rest is unexplained. D and trimming come from the DNA, and the V and J calls and clone size come from that table. Counted in this sample were roughly 100,000 clones; more than 60% of them appeared once. The ten largest account for 8.5% to 10% of the sample.

The cohort was made up of around 720 healthy bone marrow donors. At the time of sampling, all cohort members were nominally healthy, though unrecorded immune exposures were likely present. The donor was CMV seropositive and was included in the group of around 300 seropositive cohort members. A peripheral blood sample was provided by each donor, and peripheral blood mononuclear cells were used for TCR beta sequencing. The Qiagen DNeasy Blood Extraction Kit was used to extract genomic DNA from the blood cell samples. This receptor was obtained from a woman between 35 and 50 years old in good health and CMV-seropositive. The chain links TRBV7-2 with TRBJ2-3; 7 of the junction bases match TRBD2. The sequenced material came from PBMCs. The nucleotides are TGTGCCAGCAGCTGGGTTAGCGGGAGCACAGATACGCAGTATTTT. The encoded protein is CASSWVSGSTDTQYF.